The rows below give T cell receptor beta chains drawn from one sample of a study of beta chain features in type 1 diabetes. Clones were read by immunoSEQ multiplex PCR, and TCRdb kept only the in-frame ones, dropping some. Among some 150,000 clones listed, 11% were seen once. The sample taken for sequencing was central memory CD4+ T cells from blood. Receptor source: a man younger than 35 in good health. Both conserved end residues are part of each CDR3.

v_call: TRBV7-2; j_call: TRBJ2-3; cdr3_aa: CASSLGSASLTWTDTQYF
v_call: TRBV7-3; j_call: TRBJ2-3; cdr3_aa: CASSFGQGANTQYF
v_call: TRBV7-3; j_call: TRBJ1-1; cdr3_aa: CASSLNPGAKTEAFF
v_call: TRBV7-2; j_call: TRBJ1-2; cdr3_aa: CASSLEGQGLRDGYTF
v_call: TRBV11-2; j_call: TRBJ2-7; cdr3_aa: CASSPLRGSGSYEQYF
v_call: TRBV19; j_call: TRBJ2-5; cdr3_aa: CASSMPGLRETQYF
v_call: TRBV6-5; j_call: TRBJ2-4; cdr3_aa: CASSSETGRIQYF
v_call: TRBV10-3; j_call: TRBJ1-1; cdr3_aa: CAIKFTGDTEAFF
v_call: TRBV18; j_call: TRBJ1-5; cdr3_aa: CASSPNRGPGQLQHF
v_call: TRBV27; j_call: TRBJ2-3; cdr3_aa: CASRGLQDTDTQYF
v_call: TRBV7-9; j_call: TRBJ2-5; cdr3_aa: CASGTGGVVETQYF
v_call: TRBV2; j_call: TRBJ2-3; cdr3_aa: CASRTSGRADTQYF
v_call: TRBV28; j_call: TRBJ2-3; cdr3_aa: CASGIATGALGGTQYF
v_call: TRBV13; j_call: TRBJ2-3; cdr3_aa: CASSLGADTQYF
v_call: TRBV2; j_call: TRBJ1-2; cdr3_aa: CASTLMDSNGYTF
v_call: TRBV18; j_call: TRBJ2-5; cdr3_aa: CASSPKETQYF
v_call: TRBV2; j_call: TRBJ2-1; cdr3_aa: CASSEARGGYNEQFF
v_call: TRBV2; j_call: TRBJ1-2; cdr3_aa: CASRRDSNYGYTF
v_call: TRBV7-2; j_call: TRBJ2-1; cdr3_aa: CASSRMGGNGYNEQFF
v_call: TRBV7-3; j_call: TRBJ2-1; cdr3_aa: CASSYTMEHEQFF
v_call: TRBV16; j_call: TRBJ1-3; cdr3_aa: CASSQLRTGDRFGNTIYF
v_call: TRBV11-2; j_call: TRBJ2-7; cdr3_aa: CASRFSGVSPYEQYF
v_call: TRBV10-3; j_call: TRBJ2-5; cdr3_aa: CAISDQRGSLQETQYF
v_call: TRBV4-3; j_call: TRBJ2-7; cdr3_aa: CASSQRLAGSSNLYEQYF
v_call: TRBV30; j_call: TRBJ2-1; cdr3_aa: CAWAGVNNEQFF
v_call: TRBV4-3; j_call: TRBJ2-3; cdr3_aa: CASSQEHSGRAQSDTQYF
v_call: TRBV28; j_call: TRBJ2-5; cdr3_aa: CASRRGGSETQYF
v_call: TRBV7-9; j_call: TRBJ2-3; cdr3_aa: CASSLAGTSGTDTQYF
v_call: TRBV28; j_call: TRBJ2-7; cdr3_aa: CASSPPGTGAYEQYF
v_call: TRBV28; j_call: TRBJ1-4; cdr3_aa: CASSFGQGGEKLFF
v_call: TRBV19; j_call: TRBJ1-6; cdr3_aa: CASSIEGSPLHF
v_call: TRBV5-6; j_call: TRBJ2-5; cdr3_aa: CASSWTRFLEETQYF
v_call: TRBV7-9; j_call: TRBJ2-2; cdr3_aa: CASSLKQGWTGELFF
v_call: TRBV18; j_call: TRBJ2-5; cdr3_aa: CASSPGQAETQYF
v_call: TRBV4-2; j_call: TRBJ2-6; cdr3_aa: CASSQDRGGANVLTF
v_call: TRBV9; j_call: TRBJ2-7; cdr3_aa: CASSVEGQTYEQYF